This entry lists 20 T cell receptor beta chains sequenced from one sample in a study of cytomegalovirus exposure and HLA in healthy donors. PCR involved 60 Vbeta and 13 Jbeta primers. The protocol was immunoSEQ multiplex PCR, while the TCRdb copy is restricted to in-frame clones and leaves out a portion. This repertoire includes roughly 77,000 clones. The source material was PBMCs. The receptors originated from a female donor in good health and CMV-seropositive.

CDR3: CASSLTSGGTDTQYF. CDR3 DNA sequence: TGTGCCAGCAGCTTAACTAGCGGGGGCACAGATACGCAGTATTTT. The chain links TRBV7-9 to TRBJ2-3; TRBD2 agrees at 10 bases. This CDR3 comprises 15 residues. Germline V lookup: CDR1 SEHNR, CDR2 FQNEAQ (reference sequence). V trimming: 2 bases; J trimming: 1 base; junction bases outside the gene matches: 0.

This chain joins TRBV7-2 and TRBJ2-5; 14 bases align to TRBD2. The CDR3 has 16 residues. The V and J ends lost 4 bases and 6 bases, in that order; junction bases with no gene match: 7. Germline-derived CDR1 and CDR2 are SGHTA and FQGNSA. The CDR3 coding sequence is TGTGCCAGCAGCTCCCCGGGACTAGCGGGGGTAAAGACCCAGTACTTC. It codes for CASSSPGLAGVKTQYF.

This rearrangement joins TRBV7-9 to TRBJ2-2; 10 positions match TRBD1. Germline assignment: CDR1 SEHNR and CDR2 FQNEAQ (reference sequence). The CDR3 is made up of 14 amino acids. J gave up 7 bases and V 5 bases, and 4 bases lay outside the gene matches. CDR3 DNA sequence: TGTGCCAGCAGCGAGGACAGGGGGATCGGGGAGCTGTTTTTT. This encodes CASSEDRGIGELFF.

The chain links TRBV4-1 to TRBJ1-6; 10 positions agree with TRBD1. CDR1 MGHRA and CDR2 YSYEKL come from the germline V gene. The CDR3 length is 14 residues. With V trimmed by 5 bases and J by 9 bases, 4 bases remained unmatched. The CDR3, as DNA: TGCGCCAGCAGCGACCGGGACAGGGGTTCACCCCTCCACTTT. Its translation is CASSDRDRGSPLHF.

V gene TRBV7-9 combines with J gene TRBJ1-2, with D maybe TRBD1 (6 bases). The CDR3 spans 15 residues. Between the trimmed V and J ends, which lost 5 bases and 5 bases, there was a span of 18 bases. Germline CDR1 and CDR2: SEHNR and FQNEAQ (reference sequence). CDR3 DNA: TGTGCCAGCAGCCTACCCAGGGGACCCCCTTATGGCTACACCTTC. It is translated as CASSLPRGPPYGYTF.

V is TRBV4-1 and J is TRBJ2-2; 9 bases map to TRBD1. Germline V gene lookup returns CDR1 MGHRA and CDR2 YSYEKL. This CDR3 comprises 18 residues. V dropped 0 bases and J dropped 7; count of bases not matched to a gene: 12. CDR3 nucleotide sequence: TGCGCCAGCAGCCAAGATACAATACAGGGGGCCGGGAGCGGGGAGCTGTTTTTT. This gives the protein CASSQDTIQGAGSGELFF.

CDR3 sequence (DNA): TGTGCCAGCAGCGTAGCCCCCTTGGGGGCCGGGAACAATGAGCAGTTCTTC. Its protein product is CASSVAPLGAGNNEQFF. The chain couples TRBV9 to TRBJ2-1, with D possibly matching TRBD1 (6 bases). The CDR3 runs to 17 residues. Looked up from germline, CDR1 is SGDLS and CDR2 is YYNGEE. V lost 0 bases, J lost 5 bases, and 18 bases lay in between.

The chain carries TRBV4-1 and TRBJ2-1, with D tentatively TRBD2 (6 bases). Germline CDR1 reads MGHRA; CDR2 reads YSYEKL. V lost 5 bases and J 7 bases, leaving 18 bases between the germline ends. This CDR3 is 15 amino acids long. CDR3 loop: CASSALGLRVNEQFF. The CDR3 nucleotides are TGCGCCAGCAGCGCGCTCGGACTACGGGTTAATGAGCAGTTCTTC.

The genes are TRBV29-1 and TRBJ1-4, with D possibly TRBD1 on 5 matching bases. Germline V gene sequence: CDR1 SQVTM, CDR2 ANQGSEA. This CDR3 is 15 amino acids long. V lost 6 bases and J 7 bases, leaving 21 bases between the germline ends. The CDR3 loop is CSVGSLWGGREKLFF. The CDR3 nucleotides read TGCAGCGTGGGGTCTCTTTGGGGGGGTCGTGAAAAACTGTTTTTT.

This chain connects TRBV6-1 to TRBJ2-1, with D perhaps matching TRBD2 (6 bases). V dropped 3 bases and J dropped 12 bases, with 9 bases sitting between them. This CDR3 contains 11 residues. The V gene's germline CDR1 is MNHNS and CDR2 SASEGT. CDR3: CASSDGTVQFF. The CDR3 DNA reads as TGTGCCAGCAGTGACGGGACTGTGCAGTTCTTC.

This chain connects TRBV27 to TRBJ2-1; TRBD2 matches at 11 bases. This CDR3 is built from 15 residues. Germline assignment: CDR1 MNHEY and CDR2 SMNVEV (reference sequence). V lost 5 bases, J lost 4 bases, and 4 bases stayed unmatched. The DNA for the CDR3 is TGTGCCAGCAGTGAACTAGCGGGAGTTTACAATGAGCAGTTCTTC. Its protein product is CASSELAGVYNEQFF.

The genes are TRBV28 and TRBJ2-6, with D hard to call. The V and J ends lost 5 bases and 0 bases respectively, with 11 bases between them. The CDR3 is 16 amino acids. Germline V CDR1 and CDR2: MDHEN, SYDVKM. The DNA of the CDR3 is TGTGCCAGCAGTGTAATGGGCAGCTCTGGGGCCAACGTCCTGACTTTC. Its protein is CASSVMGSSGANVLTF.

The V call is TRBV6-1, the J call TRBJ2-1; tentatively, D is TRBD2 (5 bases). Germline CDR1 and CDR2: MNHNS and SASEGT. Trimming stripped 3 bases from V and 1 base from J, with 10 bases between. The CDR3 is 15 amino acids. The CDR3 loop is CASSERVLSYNEQFF. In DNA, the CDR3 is TGTGCCAGCAGTGAGCGGGTCCTTTCCTACAATGAGCAGTTCTTC.

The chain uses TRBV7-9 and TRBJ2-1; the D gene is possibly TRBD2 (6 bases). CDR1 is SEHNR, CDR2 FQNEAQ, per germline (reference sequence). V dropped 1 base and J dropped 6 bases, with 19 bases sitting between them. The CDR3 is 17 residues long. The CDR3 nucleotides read TGTGCCAGCAGCTTAGTGGTCAGCGGGCTTGAACCCAATGAGCAGTTCTTC. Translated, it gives CASSLVVSGLEPNEQFF.

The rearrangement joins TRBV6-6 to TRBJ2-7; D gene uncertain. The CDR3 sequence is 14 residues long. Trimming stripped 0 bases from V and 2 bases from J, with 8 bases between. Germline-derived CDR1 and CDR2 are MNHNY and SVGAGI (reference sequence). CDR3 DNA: TGTGCCAGCAGTTACTCCCCGGGTCCCTACGAGCAGTACTTC. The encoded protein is CASSYSPGPYEQYF.

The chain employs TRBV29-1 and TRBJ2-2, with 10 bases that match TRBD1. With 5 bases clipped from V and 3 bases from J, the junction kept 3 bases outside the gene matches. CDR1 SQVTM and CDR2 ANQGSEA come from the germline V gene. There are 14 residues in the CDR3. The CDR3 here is CSVRQGADTGELFF. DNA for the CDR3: TGCAGCGTTCGACAGGGGGCGGACACCGGGGAGCTGTTTTTT.

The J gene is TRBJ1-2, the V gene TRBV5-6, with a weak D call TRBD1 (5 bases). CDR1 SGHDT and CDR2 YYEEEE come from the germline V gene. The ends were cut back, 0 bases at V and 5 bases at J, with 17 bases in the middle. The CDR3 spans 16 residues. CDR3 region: CASSLARAGLAYGYTF. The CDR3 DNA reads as TGTGCCAGCAGCTTGGCTAGGGCGGGGCTGGCTTATGGCTACACCTTC.

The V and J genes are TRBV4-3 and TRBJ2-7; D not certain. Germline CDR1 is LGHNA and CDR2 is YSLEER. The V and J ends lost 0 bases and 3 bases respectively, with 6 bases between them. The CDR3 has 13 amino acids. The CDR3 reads CASSQDIFYEQYF. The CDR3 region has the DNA TGCGCCAGCAGCCAAGATATTTTCTACGAGCAGTACTTC.

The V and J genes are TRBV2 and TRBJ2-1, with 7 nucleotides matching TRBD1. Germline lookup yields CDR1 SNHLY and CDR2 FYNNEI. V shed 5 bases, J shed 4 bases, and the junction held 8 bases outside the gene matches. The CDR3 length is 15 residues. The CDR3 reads CASSSTGTAYNEQFF. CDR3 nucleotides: TGTGCCAGCAGTTCAACCGGGACAGCTTACAATGAGCAGTTCTTC.

The CDR3 region is CASSLQGGGELFF. CDR3 coding DNA: TGCGCCAGCAGCTTGCAGGGCGGCGGGGAGCTGTTTTTT. The V call is TRBV5-1, the J call TRBJ2-2; D is possibly TRBD1 (5 bases). The V and J ends lost 1 base and 7 bases respectively, with 8 bases between them. The V gene's germline CDR1 is SGHRS and CDR2 YFSETQ. The CDR3 is 13 amino acids.